Detailed here is one TCR beta chain. Only in-frame clones appear in the TCRdb table, and some are missing; sequencing was by immunoSEQ multiplex PCR. In the table there are around 65,000 clones, around 90% of which are singletons. The data originate from a study of blood T cell repertoires in COVID-19. Study details: From the United States, Italy and Spain came samples of acute and convalescent COVID-19. From T cells, B-cell-depleted T cells, or PBMCs came the material, which was cDNA or gDNA.

The source material was peripheral blood. This clonotype originated in a human donor in a cohort sampled during active COVID-19.

The CDR3 bases are TGTGCCAGCAGTTCCCCTACGGGGGGAGGCTACACCTTC. Amino acids: CASSSPTGGGYTF. The gene calls are TRBV27 and TRBJ1-2; possible D gene TRBD1, 5 bases. Trimming removed 4 bases from V and 8 bases from J, with 14 bases in between. CDR3 size: 13 residues. The germline gives CDR1 MNHEY, CDR2 SMNVEV (reference sequence).